These 8 T cell receptor beta chains were sequenced from one sample in a study of shared clonotypes between healthy human individuals. TCRdb keeps only in-frame clones here, not all; method: immunoSEQ multiplex PCR. The sample has under 300,000 clones, 65% seen once. The sample consisted of memory CD4+ T cells sorted from blood. Subset in this sample: CD45RA-negative fraction. These receptors all stem from a man aged 25-45 years in good health.

The V gene is TRBV7-3, the J gene TRBJ2-3; tentatively, D is TRBD1 or TRBD2 (7 bases each). The CDR3 is 14 residues long. The V end was cut by 5 bases, the J end by 6 bases, with 15 bases between. Germline-derived CDR1 and CDR2 are SGHTA and FQGTGA. CDR3 sequence reads: CASSPTGRGDTQYF. CDR3 nucleotides: TGTGCCAGCAGCCCGACAGGGAGGGGCGATACGCAGTATTTT.

The V and J genes are TRBV19 and TRBJ2-1; D is ambiguous. V was shortened by 5 bases and J by 4 bases, with 15 bases between the two germline ends. Per the germline V gene, CDR1 is LNHDA and CDR2 is SQIVND (reference sequence). The CDR3 sequence is 15 residues long. CDR3 bases: TGTGCCAGTAGTCACCATCGTACCAAATACAATGAGCAGTTCTTC. As protein: CASSHHRTKYNEQFF.

J is TRBJ2-2 and V is TRBV2; 7 bases are a match to TRBD1. V lost 5 bases, J lost 4 bases, and 10 bases stayed unmatched. Germline lookup yields CDR1 SNHLY and CDR2 FYNNEI. This CDR3 is 16 amino acids long. CDR3 DNA: TGTGCCAGCAGTTCCCTAGACAGGGTGGGCACCGGGGAGCTGTTTTTT. Translating it yields CASSSLDRVGTGELFF.

This clone has only one observation. Other DNA sequences in the sample encode the same CDR3. The chain couples TRBV9 to TRBJ2-7; 11 positions match TRBD1. The V gene end was trimmed by 4 bases and the J gene end by 2 bases; junction bases not matched to a gene: 2. Germline loops: CDR1 SGDLS, CDR2 YYNGEE. The CDR3 contains 14 residues. The CDR3 loop is CASSPGQGAYEQYF. The CDR3 region has the DNA TGTGCCAGCAGCCCGGGACAGGGGGCCTACGAGCAGTACTTC.

V gene TRBV27 combines with J gene TRBJ2-2; no firm D call. Per the germline V gene, CDR1 is MNHEY and CDR2 is SMNVEV (reference sequence). With 6 bases removed from V and 0 bases from J, the gap between germline ends came to 8 bases. This CDR3 comprises 14 residues. CDR3 sequence (DNA): TGTGCCAGCAGGGGGTTCGCGAACACCGGGGAGCTGTTTTTT. Translated, it gives CASRGFANTGELFF.

Remarks on this clone: Other nucleotide sequences from this sample produce the same CDR3. This rearrangement joins TRBV29-1 to TRBJ2-7; D gene unclear. V was trimmed by 4 bases and J by 2 bases, leaving 6 bases between them. The CDR3 has 11 residues. Per the germline V gene, CDR1 is SQVTM and CDR2 is ANQGSEA. The CDR3: CSVGAAYEQYF. In DNA, the CDR3 is TGCAGCGTTGGCGCTGCCTACGAGCAGTACTTC.

V is TRBV5-1 and J is TRBJ2-7; 13 positions agree with TRBD2. V shed 3 bases and J 3 bases; nucleotides not matched to a gene: 0. Germline CDR1 SGHRS, CDR2 YFSETQ. The CDR3 is made up of 14 amino acids. For the CDR3, the DNA is TGCGCCAGCAGCTGGACTAGCGGGAGCTACGAGCAGTACTTC. Translation: CASSWTSGSYEQYF.

This chain links TRBV7-7 with TRBJ2-1; 11 nucleotides line up with TRBD2. J was trimmed by 1 base and V by 5 bases; bases with no gene match: 13. Per the germline V gene, CDR1 is SSHAT and CDR2 is FNYEAQ (reference sequence). This CDR3 contains 19 residues. The CDR3 sequence: CASSPGLAGPLRSYNEQFF. Here the CDR3 DNA reads TGTGCCAGCAGCCCTGGACTAGCGGGCCCCTTGAGGTCCTACAATGAGCAGTTCTTC. The full variable domain, with the rest looked up from reference TRBV7-7 and TRBJ2-1, is GAGVSQSPRYKVTKRGQDVTLRCDPISSHATLYWYQQALGQGPEFLTYFNYEAQPDKSGLPSDRFSAERPEGSISTLTIQRTEQRDSAMYRCASSPGLAGPLRSYNEQFFGPGTRLTVL.